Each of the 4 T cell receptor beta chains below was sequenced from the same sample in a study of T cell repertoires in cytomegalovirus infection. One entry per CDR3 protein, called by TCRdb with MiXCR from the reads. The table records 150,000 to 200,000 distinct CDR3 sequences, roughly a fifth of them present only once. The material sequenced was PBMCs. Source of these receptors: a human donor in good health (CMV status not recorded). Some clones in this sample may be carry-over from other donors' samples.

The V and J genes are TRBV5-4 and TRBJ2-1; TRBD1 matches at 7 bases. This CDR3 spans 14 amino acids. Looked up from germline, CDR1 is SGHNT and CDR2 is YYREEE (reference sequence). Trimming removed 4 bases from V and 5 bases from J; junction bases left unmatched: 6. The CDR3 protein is CASSAGQVNNEQFF. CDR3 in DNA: TGTGCCAGCAGCGCCGGACAGGTGAACAATGAGCAGTTCTTC.

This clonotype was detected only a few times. The CDR3 DNA reads TGCGCCAGCAGTACCGCGGGTTACAATGAGCAGTTCTTC. Its protein product is CASSTAGYNEQFF. This chain connects TRBV5-1 to TRBJ2-1, with a weak D call TRBD2 (5 bases). Germline-derived CDR1 and CDR2 are SGHRS and YFSETQ. The CDR3 runs 13 residues. V lost 5 bases to trimming and J lost 4 bases, with 10 bases between them. Full variable domain (outside the CDR3, taken from reference TRBV5-1 and TRBJ2-1): KAGVTQTPRYLIKTRGQQVTLSCSPISGHRSVSWYQQTPGQGLQFLFEYFSETQRNKGNFPGRFSGRQFSNSRSEMNVSTLELGDSALYLCASSTAGYNEQFFGPGTRLTVL.

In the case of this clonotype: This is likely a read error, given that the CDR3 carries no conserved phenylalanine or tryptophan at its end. CDR3 protein: CASSSKDGRRFGYTL. The CDR3 DNA is TGTGCCAGCAGCTCAAAGGACGGAAGACGCTTTGGCTACACCCTC. This sequence joins TRBV5-6 and TRBJ1-2; no firm D call. V was trimmed by 3 bases and J by 7 bases, leaving 19 bases between them. This CDR3 has 15 residues. CDR1 and CDR2 (germline): SGHDT, YYEEEE.

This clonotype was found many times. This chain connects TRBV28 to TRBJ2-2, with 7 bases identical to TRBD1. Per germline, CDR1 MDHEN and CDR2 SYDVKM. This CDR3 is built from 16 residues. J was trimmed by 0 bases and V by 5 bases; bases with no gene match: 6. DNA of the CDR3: TGTGCCAGCAGTACTGTGGGACAGACGAACACCGGGGAGCTGTTTTTT. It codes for CASSTVGQTNTGELFF.